The T cell receptor beta chain described here comes from a study of T cell repertoires in cytomegalovirus infection. Study as a whole: CMV infection and matching HLA type were both indicated by public TCR beta signatures.

Trimming shortened V by 6 bases and J by 2 bases, and 6 bases separated the two germline ends. Germline lookup yields CDR1 DFQATT and CDR2 SNEGSKA (reference sequence). This CDR3 has 11 residues. TCRdb reprocessed the reads via MiXCR and lists one record per CDR3 protein. The table records hundreds of thousands of distinct CDR3 sequences, about 33% of them present only once. A word on this clonotype: Its antigen is still unknown.

The TCR was taken from a human donor in good health (CMV status not recorded). Some clones in this sample may be carry-over from other donors' samples. The chain recombines TRBV20-1 with TRBJ2-3; no reliable D call. The sequencing here drew on cultured PBMCs, taken from culture after CMV antigen stimulation. In nucleotides, the CDR3 is TGCAGTGCCATGAACACAGATACGCAGTATTTT. As protein: CSAMNTDTQYF.